This T cell receptor (beta chain) was sequenced during a study of cytomegalovirus exposure and HLA in healthy donors. The germline V gene encodes CDR1 SGHDN and CDR2 FVKESK. The CDR3 runs 16 residues. V was shortened by 0 bases and J by 4 bases, with 15 bases between the two germline ends. PCR was performed using 60 Vbeta and 13 Jbeta primers. Repertoires were generated with immunoSEQ multiplex PCR, while TCRdb's copy carries only in-frame clones and drops some. The repertoire consists of about 170,000 clones, with 77% occurring once and the leading ten covering 3.1%. The sample taken for sequencing was PBMCs. The chain uses TRBV14 and TRBJ1-1; D remains ambiguous. The source is a female donor in good health and CMV-seronegative. The CDR3 region is CASSQDLAWSGTEAFF. The CDR3 bases are TGTGCCAGCAGCCAAGATCTGGCATGGTCTGGCACTGAAGCTTTCTTT.